One sample yielded the 22 T cell receptor beta chains listed below, sequenced in a study of CD8+CD57+ T cells in acquired aplastic anemia. It was genomic DNA that served as the template for profiling TCR beta VDJ and CDR3. TCRdb used MiXCR to reprocess the reads, holding one entry per CDR3 protein. The sample has fewer than 300,000 distinct CDR3 sequences; approximately 80% are singletons. Those patients picked for sequencing had displayed CD8+CD57+ cell expansion on flow cytometry. The material sequenced was sorted CD4+, CD8+, or CD8+CD57+ T cells (not recorded which) from PBMCs. Receptors originate from a human donor with aplastic anemia.

Worth noting for this clonotype: A junction end diverges from the germline sequence, so it may reflect a read error. The chain recombines TRBV7-8 with TRBJ2-7, with D possibly TRBD1 on 6 matching bases. Germline V gives CDR1 SGHVS, CDR2 FQNEAQ. This CDR3 region has 14 residues. CDR3 protein: CATSVGGRAYKQYF. CDR3 coding DNA: TGTGCCACCAGCGTAGGGGGACGAGCCTATAAGCAGTATTTC.

The rearrangement links TRBV11-1 to TRBJ1-4, with TRBD1 as a possible D gene (6 bases). Trimming removed 1 base from V and 4 bases from J, with 10 bases in between. The V gene's germline CDR1 is SGHAT and CDR2 FQDESV (reference sequence). The CDR3 covers 15 residues. The CDR3 sequence is CASSLGVTGNEKLFF. CDR3 in DNA: TGTGCCAGCAGCTTAGGCGTGACAGGTAATGAAAAACTGTTTTTT.

About this clonotype itself: Given the absence of the conserved phenylalanine or tryptophan at the CDR3 end, a read error is likely. Because the CDR3's place on the DNA is in doubt, the DNA is left out and the CDR3 is given as listed by TCRdb. The chain combines TRBV2 with TRBJ2-2; the DNA was not compared with TRBD2, the D call given in the table. The length of the CDR3 is 12 amino acids, counting both ends. Germline assignment: CDR1 SNHLY and CDR2 FYNNEI. The CDR3 sequence is CASSLGAGEPQY.

With regard to this clonotype: The final CDR3 position lacks the conserved phenylalanine or tryptophan, pointing to a likely read error. The chain couples TRBV7-8 to TRBJ2-1; D is undetermined. From germline, CDR1 is SGHVS and CDR2 FQNEAQ. V was clipped by 4 bases and J by 13 bases, with 17 bases between them. CDR3 size: 13 residues. The CDR3 sequence: CASSSAVTRGQFY. The DNA of the CDR3 is TGTGCCAGCAGCTCCGCGGTTACGCGTGGACAGTTCTAC.

This rearrangement joins TRBV7-8 to TRBJ1-5, with TRBD1 matching over 7 bases. J was trimmed by 10 bases and V by 3 bases; bases with no gene match: 18. The CDR3 runs to 17 residues. CDR1 is SGHVS, CDR2 FQNEAQ, per germline. The CDR3 DNA sequence: TGTGCCAGCAGCTTTCATCCAGACGGGACAGCCCTTTACCCCCAGCATTTT. This encodes CASSFHPDGTALYPQHF.

The V and J genes are TRBV7-8 and TRBJ2-7; D might be TRBD1 (5 bases). Per the germline V gene, CDR1 is SGHVS and CDR2 is FQNEAQ. The V and J ends lost 2 bases and 9 bases respectively, with 17 bases between them. The CDR3 is made up of 14 amino acids. The CDR3 here is CASSLTGCPDTQYF. The CDR3 DNA reads TGTGCCAGCAGCTTAACAGGATGTCCCGATACGCAGTACTTC.

This clonotype was recorded at least ten times. The chain employs TRBV28 and TRBJ1-2, with 7 bases matching TRBD1. J lost 4 bases, V lost 8 bases, and 16 bases had no gene match. This CDR3 spans 16 amino acids. Germline CDR1 is MDHEN and CDR2 is SYDVKM. DNA for the CDR3: TGTGCCAGCGACGACAGGGCCGATCGATGGAGCTATGGCTACACCTTC. The encoded protein is CASDDRADRWSYGYTF.

A remark on this clonotype: One end of the junction varies from germline; a read error may be responsible. The V call is TRBV9, the J call TRBJ2-3; D is possibly TRBD1 (7 bases). Germline V gene data show CDR1 as SGDLS and CDR2 as YYNGEE. The CDR3 is 14 residues long. The chain's CDR3 is CASSVGGRQGRNNF. As DNA, the CDR3 is TGTGCCAGCAGCGTGGGGGGACGACAGGGAAGAAACAATTTT.

As for this clonotype: The junction and the germline gene differ at one end; a read error may be behind it. The rearrangement links TRBV7-3 to TRBJ2-5, with D unresolved. Looked up from germline, CDR1 is SGHTA and CDR2 is FQGTGA. The CDR3 has 14 amino acids. Written as DNA, the CDR3 is TGTGCCAGCTCAAGAGAGGCCGACCCAGTGGCACAGTGCTTC. Translated: CASSREADPVAQCF.

A note on this clonotype: The CDR3 carries no conserved terminal phenylalanine or tryptophan, so it likely arises from a read error. It is unclear where the CDR3 begins or ends on the DNA, so no DNA is shown, and the CDR3 is as TCRdb lists it. The J gene is TRBJ2-2, the V gene TRBV7-7. Looked up from germline, CDR1 is SSHAT and CDR2 is FNYEAQ (reference sequence). The length of the CDR3 is 12 amino acids, counting both ends. CDR3 protein: CASSERSGRLYE.

Concerning this clonotype itself: An end of the junction does not agree with germline; a read error may underlie this. This chain joins TRBV4-1 and TRBJ2-7; no firm D call. Germline assignment: CDR1 MGHRA and CDR2 YSYEKL. This CDR3 has 11 residues. This CDR3 is CASSRANEQYF. The CDR3 region has the DNA TGTGCCAGCAGTCGGGCTAACGAGCAGTACTTC.

V usage is TRBV2 and J usage is TRBJ2-6, with 8 bases lining up with TRBD1. The V gene end was trimmed by 6 bases and the J gene end by 3 bases; junction bases not matched to a gene: 1. The CDR3 has 14 residues. Germline V gene sequence: CDR1 SNHLY, CDR2 FYNNEI. The CDR3 DNA reads TGTGCCAGCAGCAGGGGGCGTGGGGCCAACGTCCTGACTTTC. Its protein product is CASSRGRGANVLTF.

The chain employs TRBV7-3 and TRBJ1-2; D gene unclear. V was clipped by 3 bases and J by 13 bases, with 24 bases between them. The V gene's germline CDR1 is SGHTA and CDR2 FQGTGA. CDR3 length: 15 residues. CDR3 sequence: CASSLRERNGELFTF. The CDR3 region has the DNA TGTGCCAGCAGCTTGAGAGAACGGAACGGGGAGCTGTTCACCTTC.

The chain combines TRBV5-4 with TRBJ2-1; D is uncertain. Trimming cost V 0 bases and J 0 bases, with 7 bases left between them. The V gene's germline CDR1 is SGHNT and CDR2 YYREEE (reference sequence). CDR3 size: 15 residues. CDR3 coding DNA: TGTGCCAGCAGCTTGGACCAGAACTCCTACAATGAGCAGTTCTTC. It translates to CASSLDQNSYNEQFF.

The chain couples TRBV4-3 to TRBJ2-7, with a tentative D call TRBD1 (6 bases). This CDR3 is built from 15 residues. Germline CDR1 LGHNA, CDR2 YSLEER. CDR3 protein: CALLTKKTGPYEQYV. As DNA, the CDR3 is TGCGCTTTGCTCACCAAAAAGACAGGACCCTACGAGCAGTACGTC.

In regard to this clonotype: The CDR3 end shows no conserved phenylalanine or tryptophan, and so a read error is likely. The DNA is left out, because the CDR3 cannot be placed on it with certainty; the CDR3 is given as TCRdb lists it. The genes are TRBV7-9 and TRBJ1-2. CDR1 and CDR2 (germline): SEHNR, FQNEAQ (reference sequence). The CDR3 has 13 amino acids, counting both end residues. Here the CDR3 reads CASSGGLSTDNPY.

The rearrangement joins TRBV12-3 or TRBV12-4 to TRBJ1-2; D is possibly TRBD1 (5 bases). This CDR3 is built from 15 residues. V was cut by 6 bases and J by 2 bases, with 16 bases left in between. The CDR3 loop reads CASSTLGESNYGYTF. The CDR3 nucleotides are TGTGCCAGCAGCACCTTGGGGGAGTCCAACTATGGCTACACCTTC.

The chain carries TRBV19 and TRBJ2-1; D remains ambiguous. The germline gives CDR1 LNHDA, CDR2 SQIVND (reference sequence). The V end was cut by 1 base, the J end by 8 bases, with 18 bases between. CDR3 length: 16 residues. CDR3 protein: CASSIARGAWSDEQFF. CDR3 nucleotides: TGTGCCAGTAGTATAGCTAGAGGCGCCTGGAGCGATGAGCAGTTCTTC.

This chain links TRBV7-3 with TRBJ1-1; perhaps TRBD1 as D (5 bases). Trimming shortened V by 5 bases and J by 6 bases, and 19 bases separated the two germline ends. The CDR3 consists of 15 residues. Looked up from germline, CDR1 is SGHTA and CDR2 is FQGTGA. CDR3 nucleotides: TGTGCCAGCAGCGGGGTGGCGGGGGAGGACCCTGAAGCTTTCTTT. Its translation is CASSGVAGEDPEAFF.

The CDR3 region is CASSGEGGLGSEYF. Here the CDR3 DNA reads TGTGCCAGCAGCGGGGAGGGAGGACTTGGTTCGGAGTATTTT. The rearrangement uses TRBV7-9 and TRBJ2-3; 7 nucleotides line up with TRBD2. The CDR3 consists of 14 residues. Per the germline V gene, CDR1 is SEHNR and CDR2 is FQNEAQ (reference sequence). The J segment lost 13 bases and the V segment lost 5 bases, leaving 15 bases of the junction unmatched. Complete variable domain (other parts from reference TRBV7-9 and TRBJ2-3): DTGVSQNPRHKITKRGQNVTFRCDPISEHNRLYWYRQTLGQGPEFLTYFQNEAQLEKSRLLSDRFSAERPKGSFSTLEIQRTEQGDSAMYLCASSGEGGLGSEYFGPGTRLTVL.

This clonotype was seen just once. The CDR3 carries no conserved terminal phenylalanine or tryptophan, so it likely arises from a read error. The chain links TRBV7-9 to TRBJ2-3, with D tentatively TRBD1 (6 bases). This CDR3 has 13 amino acids. Deletions cut 6 bases from V and 11 bases from J, with 18 bases between. Germline V CDR1 and CDR2: SEHNR, FQNEAQ (reference sequence). The CDR3 reads CASRDERTGRQYE. The CDR3 region has the DNA TGTGCCAGCAGGGATGAAAGAACAGGGAGGCAGTATGAG.

In this sample, this clonotype turned up once. The chain combines TRBV7-8 with TRBJ2-3; 9 positions match TRBD2. The CDR3 totals 15 residues. Germline loops: CDR1 SGHVS, CDR2 FQNEAQ. V shed 5 bases, J shed 14 bases, and the junction held 17 bases outside the gene matches. Here the CDR3 reads CASSDGGGETDPRYF. The DNA of the CDR3 is TGTGCCAGCAGCGATGGCGGGGGGGAGACAGATCCGCGGTATTTT.